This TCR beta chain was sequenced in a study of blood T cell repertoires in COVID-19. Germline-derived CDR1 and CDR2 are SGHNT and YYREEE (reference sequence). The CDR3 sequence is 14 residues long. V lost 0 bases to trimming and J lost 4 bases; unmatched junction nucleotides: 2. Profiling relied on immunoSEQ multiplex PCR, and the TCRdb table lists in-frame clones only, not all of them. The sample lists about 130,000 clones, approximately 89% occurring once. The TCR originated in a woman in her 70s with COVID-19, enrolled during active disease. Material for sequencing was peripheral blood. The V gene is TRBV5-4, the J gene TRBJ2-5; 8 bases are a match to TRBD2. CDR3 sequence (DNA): TGTGCCAGCAGCTTGGCCAGCGGGGGAGAGACCCAGTACTTC. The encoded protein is CASSLASGGETQYF.